One and the same sample provided the 17 T cell receptor beta chains below, sequenced in a study of Ad26.COV2.S vaccination and SARS-CoV-2 variants. Treatment in this sample: some 20 received Ad26.COV2.S at low or high dose, single or two shots; a few received placebo; per-sample allocation not given. Day 63 after the first vaccine or placebo injection was the time point for sampling. The data were produced by immunoSEQ multiplex PCR, yet TCRdb's version contains in-frame clones alone and is incomplete. Among about 250,000 clones listed, 87% were seen once. Sequenced here: peripheral blood, sampled in a trial of Ad26.COV2.S vaccine versus placebo. These TCRs come from a person aged 18-60 years who received the Ad26.COV2.S COVID-19 vaccine or a placebo.

The DNA for the CDR3 is TGTGCCAGCAGCCAAGAAGGGCAGGGTCGCTATGGCTACACCTTC. Translation: CASSQEGQGRYGYTF. The chain couples TRBV3-1 (or the pseudogene TRBV3-2) to TRBJ1-2; possibly TRBD1 for D (5 bases). This CDR3 is built from 15 residues. The V end lost 0 bases, the J end lost 4 bases, and 12 bases lay between the germline ends. Germline V gene sequence: CDR1 LGHDT, CDR2 YNNKEL (reference sequence).

This sequence joins TRBV29-1 and TRBJ2-5, with 12 bases identical to TRBD1. Germline values: CDR1 SQVTM, CDR2 ANQGSEA. V shed 6 bases and J 5 bases; nucleotides not matched to a gene: 16. The length of the CDR3 is 17 residues. The CDR3 sequence: CSVNTPGQGAKKETQYF. The CDR3 DNA is TGCAGCGTCAACACTCCGGGACAGGGGGCGAAAAAGGAGACCCAGTACTTC. The whole variable domain, remainder taken from reference TRBV29-1 and TRBJ2-5, is SAVISQKPSRDICQRGTSLTIQCQVDSQVTMMFWYRQQPGQSLTLIATANQGSEATYESGFVIDKFPISRPNLTFSTLTVSNMSPEDSSIYLCSVNTPGQGAKKETQYFGPGTRLLVL.

This chain connects TRBV7-9 to TRBJ1-1; tentatively, D is TRBD1 (6 bases). Looked up from germline, CDR1 is SEHNR and CDR2 is FQNEAQ (reference sequence). Trimming stripped 0 bases from V and 11 bases from J, with 22 bases between. CDR3 length: 16 residues. DNA for the CDR3: TGTGCCAGCAGCTTAGCTTCGGGTACAGGGCGGATTGCCGCTTTCTTT. This translates into CASSLASGTGRIAAFF.

In DNA form, the CDR3 reads TGTGCCTGGGCTGAGGCTGAAGCTTTCTTT. It is translated as CAWAEAEAFF. The chain combines TRBV30 with TRBJ1-1, with D uncertain. V was clipped by 5 bases and J by 6 bases, with 7 bases between them. Germline lookup yields CDR1 GTSNPN and CDR2 SVGIG (reference sequence). CDR3 length: 10 residues.

This clone has only one observation. The chain couples TRBV20-1 to TRBJ1-1; D uncertain. Trimming pared 6 bases from V and 6 bases from J, leaving 11 bases between. The germline V gene encodes CDR1 DFQATT and CDR2 SNEGSKA (reference sequence). The CDR3 is 11 amino acids. CDR3 DNA sequence: TGCAGTGCCCGCAGCGGCGCTGAAGCTTTCTTT. Protein sequence: CSARSGAEAFF.

This clone was seen at least ten times. This chain connects TRBV27 to TRBJ1-2, with no clear D. CDR3 length: 13 amino acids. CDR1 and CDR2 from the germline V gene are MNHEY and SMNVEV (reference sequence). Trimming removed 6 bases at V and 8 bases at J, with 16 bases between. The CDR3 sequence is CASSPDGFFGYTF. CDR3 nucleotide sequence: TGTGCCAGCAGCCCCGACGGGTTCTTCGGCTACACCTTC.

The V call is TRBV10-3, the J call TRBJ2-3; D possibly corresponds to TRBD2 (7 bases). V gave up 0 bases and J gave up 2 bases, with 15 bases separating them. This CDR3 is built from 17 residues. From germline, CDR1 is ENHRY and CDR2 SYGVKD. CDR3 protein: CAISESGASGYTDTQYF. The CDR3 DNA sequence: TGTGCCATCAGTGAGTCGGGGGCTAGCGGTTACACAGATACGCAGTATTTT.

This rearrangement joins TRBV20-1 to TRBJ2-3, with TRBD2 matching 7 bases. V gave up 6 bases and J gave up 6 bases; unmatched junction bases: 3. CDR1 and CDR2 (germline): DFQATT, SNEGSKA (reference sequence). The CDR3 runs 11 residues. For the CDR3, the DNA is TGCAGTGCGGCGGGAGACGATACGCAGTATTTT. Translated: CSAAGDDTQYF.

The chain joins TRBV10-2 to TRBJ2-3; TRBD2 matches at 10 bases. CDR1 and CDR2 from the germline V gene are WSHSY and SAAADI. J lost 5 bases, V lost 2 bases, and 13 bases had no gene match. The CDR3 is made up of 18 amino acids. CDR3 DNA sequence: TGCGCCAGCAGTGAGGGTTTCGGTCTAGCGGGAGCATTAGATACGCAGTATTTT. It translates to CASSEGFGLAGALDTQYF.

The J gene is TRBJ2-7, the V gene TRBV2; 7 bases match TRBD2. J gave up 7 bases and V 4 bases, and 4 bases lay outside the gene matches. The CDR3 extends over 12 amino acids. Germline CDR1 SNHLY, CDR2 FYNNEI. The CDR3 spells CASSARGREQYF. The CDR3 nucleotides read TGTGCCAGCAGTGCGCGGGGGAGGGAGCAGTACTTC. The variable domain in full, with the rest retrieved from reference TRBV2 and TRBJ2-7, is EPEVTQTPSHQVTQMGQEVILRCVPISNHLYFYWYRQILGQKVEFLVSFYNNEISEKSEIFDDQFSVERPDGSNFTLKIRSTKLEDSAMYFCASSARGREQYFGPGTRLTVT.

This clone was seen just once. The chain couples TRBV2 to TRBJ1-5, with 8 bases identical to TRBD1. V lost 8 bases and J lost 5; bases outside the gene matches: 8. The CDR3 contains 14 residues. Germline V CDR1 and CDR2: SNHLY, FYNNEI. The CDR3 nucleotides are TGTGCCAGCCGAGGAACAGGGGGGTATCAGCCCCAGCATTTT. This gives the protein CASRGTGGYQPQHF.

The chain has TRBV13 and TRBJ2-7; TRBD2 agrees at 13 bases. The CDR3 consists of 14 residues. The V and J ends lost 6 bases and 1 base, in that order; junction bases with no gene match: 0. Germline values: CDR1 PRHDT, CDR2 FYEKMQ (reference sequence). CDR3 region: CASRTSGRSYEQYF. The DNA for the CDR3 is TGTGCCAGCAGGACTAGCGGGAGGTCCTACGAGCAGTACTTC.

V is TRBV27 and J is TRBJ2-4; D may be TRBD2 (6 bases). V was trimmed by 2 bases and J by 2 bases, leaving 16 bases between them. This CDR3 is built from 17 residues. Germline V gene lookup returns CDR1 MNHEY and CDR2 SMNVEV (reference sequence). Here the CDR3 reads CASSLNRVRGTKNIQYF. In DNA, the CDR3 is TGTGCCAGCAGTTTAAATCGGGTCCGCGGGACCAAAAACATTCAGTACTTC.

The chain employs TRBV29-1 and TRBJ2-3, with D tentatively TRBD2 (6 bases). Germline-derived CDR1 and CDR2 are SQVTM and ANQGSEA. This CDR3 is built from 15 residues. Between the trimmed V and J ends, which lost 3 bases and 1 base, there was a span of 14 bases. The CDR3 nucleotides are TGCAGCGTTGATCAGGCGGGGATTGGCACAGATACGCAGTATTTT. Residues: CSVDQAGIGTDTQYF.

The V and J genes are TRBV7-2 and TRBJ2-7, with no clear D. The CDR3 spans 14 residues. Trimming left V 1 base short and J 2 bases short, with 9 bases between. Germline lookup yields CDR1 SGHTA and CDR2 FQGNSA. The CDR3 sequence: CASSLDYTTYEQYF. The CDR3, as DNA: TGTGCCAGCAGCTTAGATTATACAACCTACGAGCAGTACTTC.

The gene calls are TRBV9 and TRBJ2-5, with unresolved D. CDR3 length equals 11 residues. Trimming took 3 bases from V and 1 from J, leaving 1 base between them. Germline V gene data show CDR1 as SGDLS and CDR2 as YYNGEE. CDR3 DNA: TGTGCCAGCAGCGCCCAAGAGACCCAGTACTTC. It is translated as CASSAQETQYF.

The rearrangement links TRBV2 to TRBJ2-1; D is undetermined. This CDR3 is built from 13 residues. The germline CDR1 and CDR2 sequences are SNHLY and FYNNEI. Trimming removed 4 bases at V and 4 bases at J, with 8 bases between. CDR3 loop: CASSVGEYNEQFF. As DNA, the CDR3 is TGTGCCAGCAGTGTAGGAGAGTACAATGAGCAGTTCTTC.